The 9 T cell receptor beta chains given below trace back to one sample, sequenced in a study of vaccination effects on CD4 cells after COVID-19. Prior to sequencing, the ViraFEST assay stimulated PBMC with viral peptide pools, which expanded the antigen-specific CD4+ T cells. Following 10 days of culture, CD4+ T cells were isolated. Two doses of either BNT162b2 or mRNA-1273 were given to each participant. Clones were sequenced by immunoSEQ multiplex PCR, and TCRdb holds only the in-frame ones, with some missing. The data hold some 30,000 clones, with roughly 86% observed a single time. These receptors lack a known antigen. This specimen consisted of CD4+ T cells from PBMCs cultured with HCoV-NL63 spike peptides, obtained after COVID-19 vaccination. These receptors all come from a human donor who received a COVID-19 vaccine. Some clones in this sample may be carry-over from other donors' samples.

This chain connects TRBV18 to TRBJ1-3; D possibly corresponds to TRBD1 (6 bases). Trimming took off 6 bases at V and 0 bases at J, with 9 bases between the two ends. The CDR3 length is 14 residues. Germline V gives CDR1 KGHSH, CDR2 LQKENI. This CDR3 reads CASSTDSSGNTIYF. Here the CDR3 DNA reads TGTGCCAGCTCTACGGACAGCTCTGGAAACACCATATATTTT.

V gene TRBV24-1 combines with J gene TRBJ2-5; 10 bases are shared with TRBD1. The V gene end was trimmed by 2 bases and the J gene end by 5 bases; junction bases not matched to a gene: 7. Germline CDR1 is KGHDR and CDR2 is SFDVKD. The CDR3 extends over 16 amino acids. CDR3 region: CATSDSDRGRAETQYF. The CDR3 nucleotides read TGTGCCACCAGTGATTCCGACAGGGGGCGCGCGGAGACCCAGTACTTC.

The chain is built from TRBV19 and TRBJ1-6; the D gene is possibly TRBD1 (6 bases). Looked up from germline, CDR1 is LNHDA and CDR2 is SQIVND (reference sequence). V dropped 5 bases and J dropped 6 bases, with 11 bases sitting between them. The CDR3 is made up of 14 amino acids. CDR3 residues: CASSWGQINSPLHF. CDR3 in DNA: TGTGCCAGTAGTTGGGGGCAGATTAATTCACCCCTCCACTTT.

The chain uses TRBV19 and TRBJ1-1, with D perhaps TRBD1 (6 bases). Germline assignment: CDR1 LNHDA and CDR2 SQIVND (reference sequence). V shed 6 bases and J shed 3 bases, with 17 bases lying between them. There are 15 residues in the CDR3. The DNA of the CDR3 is TGTGCCAGTAGGGACAGAGGACGGTCGGACACTGAAGCTTTCTTT. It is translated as CASRDRGRSDTEAFF.

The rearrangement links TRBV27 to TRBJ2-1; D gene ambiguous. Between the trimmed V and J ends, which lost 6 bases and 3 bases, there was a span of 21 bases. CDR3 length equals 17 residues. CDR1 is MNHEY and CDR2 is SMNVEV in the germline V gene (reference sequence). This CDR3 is CASSLQRHTLYYNEQFF. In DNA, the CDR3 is TGTGCCAGCAGCCTACAGCGACACACCCTTTACTACAATGAGCAGTTCTTC.

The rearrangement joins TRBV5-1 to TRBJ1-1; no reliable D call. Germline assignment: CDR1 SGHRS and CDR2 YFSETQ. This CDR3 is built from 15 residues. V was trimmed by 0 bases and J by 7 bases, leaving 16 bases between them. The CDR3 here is CASSLVWANGGEAFF. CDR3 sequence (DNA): TGCGCCAGCAGCTTGGTTTGGGCGAACGGCGGTGAAGCTTTCTTT.

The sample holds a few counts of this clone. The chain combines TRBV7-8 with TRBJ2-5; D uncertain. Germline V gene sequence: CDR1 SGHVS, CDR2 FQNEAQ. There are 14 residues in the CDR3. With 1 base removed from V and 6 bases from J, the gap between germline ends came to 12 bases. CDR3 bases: TGTGCCAGCAGCTTAGTTCTCCTAGGACAGACCCAGTACTTC. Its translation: CASSLVLLGQTQYF.

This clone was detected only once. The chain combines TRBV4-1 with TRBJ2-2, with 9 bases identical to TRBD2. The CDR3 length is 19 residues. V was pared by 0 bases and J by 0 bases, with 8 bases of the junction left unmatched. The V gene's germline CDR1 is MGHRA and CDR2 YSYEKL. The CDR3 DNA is TGCGCCAGCAGCCAAGATGGAGTAGCGGGGGCCTCGAACACCGGGGAGCTGTTTTTT. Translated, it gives CASSQDGVAGASNTGELFF.

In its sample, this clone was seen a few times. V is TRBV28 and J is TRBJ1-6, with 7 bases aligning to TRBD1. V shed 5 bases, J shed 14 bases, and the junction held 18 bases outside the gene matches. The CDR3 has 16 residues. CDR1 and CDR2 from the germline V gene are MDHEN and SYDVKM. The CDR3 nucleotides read TGTGCCAGCAGTCCCACTCAGGGGGGCGGACTAGTGTCCCTCCACTTT. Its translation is CASSPTQGGGLVSLHF.